These 5 T cell receptor beta chains were all obtained from the same sample, sequenced in a study of blood T cell repertoires in COVID-19. Only in-frame clones appear in the TCRdb table, and some are missing; sequencing was by immunoSEQ multiplex PCR. The sample records 200,000 to 250,000 clones, roughly nine tenths being singletons. The sample taken for sequencing was peripheral blood. The origin of the receptors is a man in his 60s with acute or convalescent COVID-19.

This chain links TRBV11-3 with TRBJ2-1; tentative D call: TRBD2 (5 bases). CDR3 length: 16 amino acids. Germline CDR1 SGHNT, CDR2 YENEEA. Trimming took 0 bases from V and 0 from J, leaving 9 bases between them. DNA of the CDR3: TGTGCCAGCAGCTTAGACGGCGACTACTCCTACAATGAGCAGTTCTTC. Protein sequence: CASSLDGDYSYNEQFF.

The rearrangement uses TRBV11-3 and TRBJ1-4, with D possibly TRBD1 on 6 matching bases. The CDR3 is made up of 15 amino acids. With 5 bases removed from V and 8 bases from J, the gap between germline ends came to 18 bases. Germline values: CDR1 SGHNT, CDR2 YENEEA. CDR3 sequence reads: CASSEEGGVSEKLFF. The DNA of the CDR3 is TGTGCCAGCAGCGAAGAAGGGGGAGTGTCGGAAAAACTGTTTTTT.

This sequence joins TRBV7-3 and TRBJ2-1; 15 bases line up with TRBD2. The CDR3 loop spans 18 amino acids. The germline CDR1 and CDR2 sequences are SGHTA and FQGTGA. With 5 bases clipped from V and 5 bases from J, the junction kept 10 bases outside the gene matches. The CDR3 here is CASSPGLAGGPSHNEQFF. The CDR3 DNA sequence: TGTGCCAGCAGCCCTGGACTAGCGGGAGGGCCTAGTCACAATGAGCAGTTCTTC.

This chain uses TRBV6-5 with TRBJ2-7; 7 positions agree with TRBD2. The CDR3 consists of 13 residues. J lost 2 bases, V lost 8 bases, and 6 bases had no gene match. CDR1 is MNHEY, CDR2 SVGAGI, per germline. Written as DNA, the CDR3 is TGTGCCAGCGTTGAGGGAGGGACCTACGAGCAGTACTTC. This codes for CASVEGGTYEQYF.

The chain has TRBV15 and TRBJ1-2, with D uncertain. This CDR3 is built from 17 residues. Germline V gives CDR1 LNHNV, CDR2 YYDKDF (reference sequence). Trimming shortened V by 2 bases and J by 8 bases, and 24 bases separated the two germline ends. CDR3 region: CATSRQSGGQEGGGYTF. The CDR3 nucleotides read TGTGCCACCAGCAGACAATCAGGAGGGCAGGAGGGTGGAGGCTACACCTTC.